This is a list of T cell receptor beta chains from one sample in a study of cytomegalovirus exposure and HLA in healthy donors. Profiled with immunoSEQ multiplex PCR; TCRdb holds only in-frame clones, not every one. Here the sample spans 130,000 or so clones, around 80% being singletons. The source material was PBMCs. The receptors were sampled from a young woman in good health and CMV-seronegative. Both conserved end residues are part of each CDR3. Each record gives: clone size, CDR3 length, J gene, V gene, D gene, CDR3 protein, CDR3 DNA. The D gene is left open where the match is weak. Only part of the rows carry a size: once, few, many, or a class if the clone is expanded.

>few|19|TRBJ2-3|TRBV5-1|TRBD2
CASSLEGLAGGHGTDTQYF
TGCGCCAGCAGCTTGGAGGGACTAGCGGGAGGGCATGGCACAGATACGCAGTATTTT
>.|13|TRBJ2-7|TRBV10-3|.
CAISEPPGDEQYF
TGTGCCATCAGTGAGCCGCCGGGGGACGAGCAGTACTTC
>.|15|TRBJ2-1|TRBV30|TRBD2
CAWSVGSGRLDEQFF
TGTGCCTGGAGTGTGGGTAGCGGGAGACTCGATGAGCAGTTCTTC
>.|12|TRBJ2-5|TRBV29-1|TRBD1
CSLRTGSETQYF
TGCAGCCTAAGGACAGGTTCAGAGACCCAGTACTTC
>.|14|TRBJ1-6|TRBV5-1|TRBD1
CASSGGNQGDPLHF
TGCGCCAGCAGCGGAGGGAATCAGGGGGATCCCCTCCACTTT
>.|13|TRBJ2-4|TRBV29-1|.
CSVVGRTKNIQYF
TGCAGCGTTGTAGGGAGAACCAAAAACATTCAGTACTTC
>.|15|TRBJ2-3|TRBV9|.
CASSVDLAWTDTQYF
TGTGCCAGCAGCGTAGATTTAGCTTGGACAGATACGCAGTATTTT
>few|14|TRBJ1-1|TRBV19|.
CASSIVDRRTEAFF
TGTGCCAGTAGTATAGTAGACAGACGCACTGAAGCTTTCTTT
>few|14|TRBJ2-7|TRBV30|TRBD2
CAWGGSGTTYEQYF
TGTGCCTGGGGCGGTAGCGGGACCACCTACGAGCAGTACTTC
>.|17|TRBJ2-2|TRBV6-1|TRBD2
CASSEAGLAGEVGELFF
TGTGCCAGCAGTGAAGCGGGCCTAGCGGGAGAGGTCGGGGAGCTGTTTTTT
>.|13|TRBJ1-2|TRBV30|TRBD1
CAMERGLNYGYTF
TGTGCGATGGAGAGGGGGCTAAACTATGGCTACACCTTC
>.|12|TRBJ2-7|TRBV6-7|.
CASEGGALKQYF
TGTGCCAGCGAGGGCGGGGCCTTGAAGCAGTACTTC
>.|14|TRBJ2-7|TRBV6-1|TRBD2
CASTIIAGSYEQYF
TGTGCCAGCACCATAATAGCGGGCTCCTACGAGCAGTACTTC
>.|16|TRBJ2-7|TRBV2|TRBD1
CASSGDRGREVHEQYF
TGTGCCAGCAGTGGGGACAGGGGGCGCGAGGTCCACGAGCAGTACTTC
>.|15|TRBJ2-1|TRBV7-8|TRBD2
CASSFAGGSYNEQFF
TGTGCCAGCAGCTTCGCGGGAGGGTCCTACAATGAGCAGTTCTTC
>.|14|TRBJ2-2|TRBV5-6|TRBD2
CASSLGLATGELFF
TGTGCCAGCAGCTTGGGACTAGCAACAGGGGAGCTGTTTTTT